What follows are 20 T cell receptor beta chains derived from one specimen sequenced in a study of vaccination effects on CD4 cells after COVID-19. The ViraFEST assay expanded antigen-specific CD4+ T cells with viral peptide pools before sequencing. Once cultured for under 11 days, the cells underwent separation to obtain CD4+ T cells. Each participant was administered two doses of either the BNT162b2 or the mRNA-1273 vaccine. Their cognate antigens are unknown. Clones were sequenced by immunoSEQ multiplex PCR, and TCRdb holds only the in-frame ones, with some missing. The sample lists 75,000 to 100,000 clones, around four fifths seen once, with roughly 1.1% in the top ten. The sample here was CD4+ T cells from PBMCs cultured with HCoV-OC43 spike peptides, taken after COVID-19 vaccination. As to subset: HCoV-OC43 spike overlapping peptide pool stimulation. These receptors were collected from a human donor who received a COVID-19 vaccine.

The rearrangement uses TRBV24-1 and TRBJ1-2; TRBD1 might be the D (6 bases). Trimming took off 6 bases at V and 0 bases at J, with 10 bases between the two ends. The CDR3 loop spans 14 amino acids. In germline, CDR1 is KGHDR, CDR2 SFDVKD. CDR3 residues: CATSPDSTNYGYTF. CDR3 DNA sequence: TGTGCCACCAGTCCGGACAGTACTAACTATGGCTACACCTTC.

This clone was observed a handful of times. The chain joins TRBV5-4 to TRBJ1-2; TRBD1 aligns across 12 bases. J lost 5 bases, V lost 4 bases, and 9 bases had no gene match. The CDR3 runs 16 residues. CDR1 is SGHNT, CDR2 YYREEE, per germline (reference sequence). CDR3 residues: CASSPGTGGLIYGYTF. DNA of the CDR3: TGTGCCAGCAGCCCCGGGACAGGGGGCCTGATATATGGCTACACCTTC. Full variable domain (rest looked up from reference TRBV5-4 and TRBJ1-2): ETGVTQSPTHLIKTRGQQVTLRCSSQSGHNTVSWYQQALGQGPQFIFQYYREEENGRGNFPPRFSGLQFPNYSSELNVNALELDDSALYLCASSPGTGGLIYGYTFGSGTRLTVV.

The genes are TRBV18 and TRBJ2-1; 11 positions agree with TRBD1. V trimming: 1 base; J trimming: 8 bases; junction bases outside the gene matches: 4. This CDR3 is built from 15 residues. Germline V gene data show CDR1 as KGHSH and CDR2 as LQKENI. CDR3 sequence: CASSPLGQGAYEQFF. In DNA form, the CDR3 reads TGTGCCAGCTCACCACTCGGACAGGGGGCCTATGAGCAGTTCTTC.

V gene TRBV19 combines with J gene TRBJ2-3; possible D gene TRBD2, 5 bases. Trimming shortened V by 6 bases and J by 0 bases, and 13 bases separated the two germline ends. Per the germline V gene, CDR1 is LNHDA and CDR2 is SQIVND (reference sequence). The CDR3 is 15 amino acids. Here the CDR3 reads CASRSGHSSTDTQYF. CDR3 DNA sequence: TGTGCCAGTAGAAGCGGTCATTCTAGCACAGATACGCAGTATTTT.

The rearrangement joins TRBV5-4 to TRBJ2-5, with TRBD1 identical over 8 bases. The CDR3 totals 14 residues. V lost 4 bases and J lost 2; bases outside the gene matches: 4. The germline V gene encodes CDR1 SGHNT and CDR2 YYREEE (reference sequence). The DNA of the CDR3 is TGTGCCAGCAGCCCGGACAGGGCTCAAGAGACCCAGTACTTC. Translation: CASSPDRAQETQYF.

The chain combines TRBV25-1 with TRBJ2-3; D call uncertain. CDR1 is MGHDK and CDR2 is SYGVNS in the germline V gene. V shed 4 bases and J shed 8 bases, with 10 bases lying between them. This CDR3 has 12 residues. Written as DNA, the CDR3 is TGTGCCAGCAGTGGATCCGAAGGTACGCAGTATTTT. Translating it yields CASSGSEGTQYF. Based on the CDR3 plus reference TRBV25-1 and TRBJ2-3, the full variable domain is EADIYQTPRYLVIGTGKKITLECSQTMGHDKMYWYQQDPGMELHLIHYSYGVNSTEKGDLSSESTVSRIRTEHFPLTLESARPSHTSQYLCASSGSEGTQYFGPGTRLTVL.

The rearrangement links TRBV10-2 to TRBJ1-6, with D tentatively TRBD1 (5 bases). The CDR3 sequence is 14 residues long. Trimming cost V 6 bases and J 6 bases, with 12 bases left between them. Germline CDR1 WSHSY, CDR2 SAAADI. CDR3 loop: CASRGLAGNSPLHF. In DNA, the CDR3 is TGCGCCAGCAGGGGGCTCGCCGGTAATTCACCCCTCCACTTT.

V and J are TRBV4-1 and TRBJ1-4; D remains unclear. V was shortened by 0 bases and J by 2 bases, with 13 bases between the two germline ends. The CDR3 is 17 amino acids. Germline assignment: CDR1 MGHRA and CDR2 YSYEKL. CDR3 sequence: CASSQDPGRSTNEKLFF. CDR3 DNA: TGCGCCAGCAGCCAAGATCCGGGAAGGTCGACTAATGAAAAACTGTTTTTT.

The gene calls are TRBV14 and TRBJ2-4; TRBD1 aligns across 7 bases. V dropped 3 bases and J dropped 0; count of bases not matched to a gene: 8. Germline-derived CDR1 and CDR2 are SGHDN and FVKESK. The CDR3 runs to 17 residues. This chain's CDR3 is CASSHFGQDLAKNIQYF. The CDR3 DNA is TGTGCCAGCAGCCATTTCGGACAGGACCTAGCCAAAAACATTCAGTACTTC.

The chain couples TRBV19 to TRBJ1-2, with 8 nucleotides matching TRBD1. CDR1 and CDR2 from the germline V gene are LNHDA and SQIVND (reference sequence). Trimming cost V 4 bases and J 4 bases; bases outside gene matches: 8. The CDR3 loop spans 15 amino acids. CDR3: CASSTLTGALYGYTF. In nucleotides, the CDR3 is TGTGCCAGTAGTACCTTGACAGGGGCTCTCTATGGCTACACCTTC. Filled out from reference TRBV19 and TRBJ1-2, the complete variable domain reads DGGITQSPKYLFRKEGQNVTLSCEQNLNHDAMYWYRQDPGQGLRLIYYSQIVNDFQKGDIAEGYSVSREKKESFPLTVTSAQKNPTAFYLCASSTLTGALYGYTFGSGTRLTVV.

The CDR3 DNA reads as TGTGCCAGCTCACCATGGCAGGGCCAAGAGACCCAGTACTTC. Protein: CASSPWQGQETQYF. The chain links TRBV18 to TRBJ2-5; weak D call: TRBD1 (5 bases). Germline CDR1 reads KGHSH; CDR2 reads LQKENI. This CDR3 comprises 14 residues. Trimming removed 2 bases at V and 1 base at J, with 8 bases between. The complete variable domain, with remaining parts taken from reference TRBV18 and TRBJ2-5, reads NAGVMQNPRHLVRRRGQEARLRCSPMKGHSHVYWYRQLPEEGLKFMVYLQKENIIDESGMPKERFSAEFPKEGPSILRIQQVVRGDSAAYFCASSPWQGQETQYFGPGTRLLVL.

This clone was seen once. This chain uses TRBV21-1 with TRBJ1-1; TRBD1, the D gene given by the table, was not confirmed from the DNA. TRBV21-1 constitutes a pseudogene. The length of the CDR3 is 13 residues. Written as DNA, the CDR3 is TGTGCCAGCAGCACCCAAGGGGACACTGAAGCTTTCTTT. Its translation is CASSTQGDTEAFF.

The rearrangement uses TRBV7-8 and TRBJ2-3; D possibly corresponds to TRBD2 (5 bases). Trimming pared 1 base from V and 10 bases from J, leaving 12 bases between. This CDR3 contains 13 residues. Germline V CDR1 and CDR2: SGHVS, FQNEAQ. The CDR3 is CASSLGGERAQYF. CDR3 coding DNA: TGTGCCAGCAGCTTAGGGGGAGAAAGGGCGCAGTATTTT.

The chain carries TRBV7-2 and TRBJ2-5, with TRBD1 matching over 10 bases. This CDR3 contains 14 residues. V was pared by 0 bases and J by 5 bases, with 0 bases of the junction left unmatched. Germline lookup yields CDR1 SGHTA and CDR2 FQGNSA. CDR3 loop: CASSLAGQGETQYF. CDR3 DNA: TGTGCCAGCAGCTTAGCGGGACAGGGGGAGACCCAGTACTTC.

The CDR3: CASSLRTVYGYTF. The CDR3 nucleotides read TGTGCCAGCAGTTTAAGGACAGTTTATGGCTACACCTTC. The chain links TRBV27 to TRBJ1-2, with a tentative D call TRBD1 (6 bases). Germline CDR1 MNHEY, CDR2 SMNVEV (reference sequence). The length of the CDR3 is 13 residues. Trimming took 2 bases from V and 5 from J, leaving 9 bases between them.

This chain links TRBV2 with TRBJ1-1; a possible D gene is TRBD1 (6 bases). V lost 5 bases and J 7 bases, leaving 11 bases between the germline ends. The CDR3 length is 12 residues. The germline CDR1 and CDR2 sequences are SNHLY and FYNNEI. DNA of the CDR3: TGTGCCAGCAGTTTGCAGGGACATGAAGCTTTCTTT. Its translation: CASSLQGHEAFF.

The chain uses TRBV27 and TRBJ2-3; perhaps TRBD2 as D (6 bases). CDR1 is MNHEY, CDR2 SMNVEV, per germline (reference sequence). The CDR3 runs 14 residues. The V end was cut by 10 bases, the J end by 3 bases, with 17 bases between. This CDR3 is CATRGLGGTDTQYF. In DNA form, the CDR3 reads TGTGCCACCCGGGGACTGGGAGGAACAGATACGCAGTATTTT.

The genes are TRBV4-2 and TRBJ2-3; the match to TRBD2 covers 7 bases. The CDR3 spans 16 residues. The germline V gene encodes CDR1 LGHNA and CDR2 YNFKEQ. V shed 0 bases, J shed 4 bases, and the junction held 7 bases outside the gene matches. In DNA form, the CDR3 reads TGTGCCAGCAGCCAAGATGGCCGGGGGAGGGCAGATACGCAGTATTTT. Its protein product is CASSQDGRGRADTQYF.

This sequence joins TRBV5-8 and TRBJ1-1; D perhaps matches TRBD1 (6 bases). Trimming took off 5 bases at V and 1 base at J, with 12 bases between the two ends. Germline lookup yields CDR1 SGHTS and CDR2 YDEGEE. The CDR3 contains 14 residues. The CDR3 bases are TGTGCCAGCAGTCCAGACAGGTCGAACACTGAAGCTTTCTTT. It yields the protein CASSPDRSNTEAFF.

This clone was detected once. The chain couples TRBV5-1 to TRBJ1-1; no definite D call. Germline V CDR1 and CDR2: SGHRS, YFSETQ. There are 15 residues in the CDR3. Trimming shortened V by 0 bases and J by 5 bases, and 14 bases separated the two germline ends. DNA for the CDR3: TGCGCCAGCAGCTTGGGCCGTGGACTGGAGACTGAAGCTTTCTTT. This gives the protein CASSLGRGLETEAFF.